The sequence of this TCR beta chain was determined in a study of T cell responses to AZD1222 COVID-19 vaccine. Study conclusions and caveats: Baseline seropositivity occurred in only a handful of AZD1222 recipients. Across the whole spike, CD4 TCRs peaked at regions 160-218 and 743-854. Compared with day 0, the breadth and depth of the Spike-specific TCR repertoire rose significantly after two doses of AZD1222. The donors showed a predominance of white British ancestry and of females, with possible underestimation of clonal diversity.

Regarding this clone: The antigen is unknown.

The length of the CDR3 is 14 residues. Assay: immunoSEQ multiplex PCR; the TCRdb copy retains only in-frame clones and omits some. The sample lists some 140,000 clones; about 86% were seen once. This specimen consisted of peripheral blood, obtained on day 0 of MenACWY control vaccination. This sequence was found in an adult in good health. This sequence joins TRBV21-1 and TRBJ1-5. TRBV21-1 is a listed pseudogene. The CDR3 DNA reads as TGTGCCAGCAGCAAGAGAGTCGGCAATCAGCCCCAGCATTTT. This encodes CASSKRVGNQPQHF.